This TCR beta chain was retrieved from a study of blood T cell repertoires in COVID-19. At the level of the study: COVID-19 samples from acute and convalescent phases originated in the United States, Italy and Spain. The cDNA or gDNA used as material had been derived from T cells, B-cell-depleted T cells, or PBMCs.

The CDR3 extends over 15 amino acids. Germline CDR1 reads SGHTA; CDR2 reads FQGNSA. Trimming shortened V by 5 bases and J by 0 bases, and 11 bases separated the two germline ends. Original methodology: Nucleated cell number was recorded as an estimate derived from reference gene primer amplification. Here immunoSEQ multiplex PCR was the method, and the copy in TCRdb shows in-frame clones only, minus some. The V and J calls and clone size were taken over from that table, and D and trimming were inferred from the DNA. Here the sample spans over 60,000 clones, about 90% being singletons. The V and J genes are TRBV7-2 and TRBJ2-1; D perhaps matches TRBD2 (5 bases). The source material was peripheral blood. This clonotype originated in an elderly woman with active COVID-19. The CDR3 is CASSGGQLSYNEQFF. Here the CDR3 DNA reads TGTGCCAGCAGCGGCGGGCAACTCTCCTACAATGAGCAGTTCTTC.